These T cell receptor beta chains were read from a single sample in a study of blood T cell repertoires in COVID-19. Assay: immunoSEQ multiplex PCR; the TCRdb copy retains only in-frame clones and omits some. The sample includes over 200,000 clones, around 80% seen only once; the top ten take less than 2%. The sample taken for sequencing was PBMCs or T cells enriched from blood (not recorded which). Receptors originate from a man in his 60s who had recovered from COVID-19. CDR3s include the opening cysteine and the closing phenylalanine or tryptophan. Fields, in order: V gene, J gene, D gene, clone size, CDR3 DNA, CDR3 protein. The D gene is left open where the match is weak. Clone size is shown for a subset of rows, as once, few, many or a class of expanded clone.

TRBV2	TRBJ2-7	-	-	TGTGCCAGCAGTGTAATGGCCGTCTTCTACGAGCAGTACTTC	CASSVMAVFYEQYF
TRBV19	TRBJ1-4	TRBD1	-	TGTGCCAGTACTCCGACAGGGGTGGGTGAAAAACTGTTTTTT	CASTPTGVGEKLFF
TRBV2	TRBJ1-5	TRBD1	-	TGTGCCAGCAGTGAAAGGGACAGGGTTGGTCAGCCCCAGCATTTT	CASSERDRVGQPQHF
TRBV7-9	TRBJ2-7	-	-	TGTGCCAGCAGGGCAGGGGTCGAGCAGTACTTC	CASRAGVEQYF
TRBV6-5	TRBJ1-1	-	-	TGTGCCAGCAGGGAGTCAGGGACAAGCGTTGAAGCTTTCTTT	CASRESGTSVEAFF
TRBV7-2	TRBJ2-7	-	once	TGTGCCAGCAGCTTTACCGGGGACACCTACGAGCAGTACTTC	CASSFTGDTYEQYF
TRBV12-5	TRBJ1-6	-	-	TGTGCTAGTGGTAGCGGACGTGGTTCACCCCTCCACTTT	CASGSGRGSPLHF
TRBV3-1/TRBV3-2	TRBJ2-7	TRBD1	-	TGTGCCAGCAGCCAACCGGGACAGGCGGCCTACGAGCAGTACTTC	CASSQPGQAAYEQYF
TRBV7-6	TRBJ1-1	-	few	TGTGCCAGCAGCCAACAGGGAGACACTGAAGCTTTCTTT	CASSQQGDTEAFF
TRBV5-4	TRBJ2-5	TRBD2	-	TGTGCCAGCAGCATAGCGGGGGCCCGGAACCAAGAGACCCAGTACTTC	CASSIAGARNQETQYF
TRBV28	TRBJ1-2	-	-	TGTGCCAGCACCGCCGGGGGGGCCTCTAACTATGGCTACACCTTC	CASTAGGASNYGYTF
TRBV2	TRBJ1-1	TRBD1	few	TGTGCCAGCACACGACAGGGTCGAGGGGACACTGAAGCTTTCTTT	CASTRQGRGDTEAFF
TRBV6-5	TRBJ1-1	TRBD1	-	TGTGCCAGCAGTCGCGAAACAGGGGGCACTGAAGCTTTCTTT	CASSRETGGTEAFF
TRBV30	TRBJ1-4	-	-	TGTGCCTGGAGCTGGGGGCAGGGAACTAATGAAAAACTGTTTTTT	CAWSWGQGTNEKLFF
TRBV25-1	TRBJ2-2	-	few	TGTGCCAGCAGTGCCGCACAGGGTCCCGGGGAGCTGTTTTTT	CASSAAQGPGELFF
TRBV7-2	TRBJ1-1	TRBD1	-	TGTGCCAGCAGCTTGGGACAGCTGAACACTGAAGCTTTCTTT	CASSLGQLNTEAFF
TRBV24-1	TRBJ1-1	TRBD1	-	TGTGCCACCAGCGGACAGGGGACCGTCGCTTTCTTT	CATSGQGTVAFF
TRBV28	TRBJ1-1	-	-	TGTGCCAGCAGGGGTACGACTGGGTTGGACACTGAAGCTTTCTTT	CASRGTTGLDTEAFF
TRBV5-1	TRBJ2-3	TRBD2	-	TGCGCCAGCAGCCCCTCGGGGGGTTATGATACGCAGTATTTT	CASSPSGGYDTQYF
TRBV11-3	TRBJ1-1	-	few	TGTGCCAGCAGCTTACAGGGGTGGTCGAGTGACACTGAAGCTTTCTTT	CASSLQGWSSDTEAFF
TRBV23-1	TRBJ1-1	-	-	TGCGCCAGCAGTCAATCCCCCCAGGGTATGAACACTGAAGCTTTCTTT	CASSQSPQGMNTEAFF
TRBV18	TRBJ1-6	-	once	TGTGCCAGCTCACCGAACCGGGAGGGGCTCTCTTCACCCCTCCACTTT	CASSPNREGLSSPLHF
TRBV18	TRBJ1-2	-	-	TGTGCCAGCTCACCTTCGGGGGTTGTTGCTAACTATGGCTACACCTTC	CASSPSGVVANYGYTF
TRBV5-6	TRBJ1-5	TRBD1	-	TGTGCCAGCAGCTTGGGAGGGGGCTTAAGCAATCAGCCCCAGCATTTT	CASSLGGGLSNQPQHF
TRBV11-2	TRBJ1-4	-	-	TGTGCCAGCAGCTCTGGCGTCGGGGGGCGAGATGAAAAACTGTTTTTT	CASSSGVGGRDEKLFF
TRBV5-1	TRBJ2-5	TRBD1	-	TGCGCCAGCAGCACCGGGACAGCTTATGGGGAGACCCAGTACTTC	CASSTGTAYGETQYF
TRBV18	TRBJ1-5	TRBD1	few	TGTGCCAGCTCATCGCAGGGGGCACAGCAGCCCCAGCATTTT	CASSSQGAQQPQHF
TRBV5-1	TRBJ2-3	-	-	TGCGCCAGCAGGGACGCCAGGGGAGATGGCACAGATACGCAGTATTTT	CASRDARGDGTDTQYF
TRBV7-8	TRBJ1-2	-	-	TGTGCCAGCAGCCCCGACGGAACTACTAACTATGGCTACACCTTC	CASSPDGTTNYGYTF
TRBV19	TRBJ1-3	-	few	TGTGCCAGTAGTTCGGTGCAGGGGACAGGAAACACCATATATTTT	CASSSVQGTGNTIYF
TRBV12-3/TRBV12-4	TRBJ2-1	-	-	TGTGCCAGCAGTTTTCGCGGTAATGAGCAGTTCTTC	CASSFRGNEQFF
TRBV19	TRBJ1-3	-	once	TGTGCCAGTAGTGCGATTCTTTGGAACACCATATATTTT	CASSAILWNTIYF
TRBV6-5	TRBJ1-2	-	-	TGTGCCAGCAGGAGGGCTTCATCGGACGATGGCTACACCTTC	CASRRASSDDGYTF
TRBV6-6	TRBJ1-2	-	-	TGTGCCACCTCGGGCGGCAGGGTAAATGGCTACACCTTC	CATSGGRVNGYTF
TRBV18	TRBJ1-1	-	-	TGTGCCAGCTCACCACGGGGGGATACTGAAGCTTTCTTT	CASSPRGDTEAFF
TRBV7-6	TRBJ2-5	TRBD2	-	TGTGCCAGCAGCTTTCGTAGCGGGGGAGAGACCCAGTACTTC	CASSFRSGGETQYF
TRBV14	TRBJ2-3	-	-	TGTGCCAGCAGCCAGCAACTCGCTAGCACAGATACGCAGTATTTT	CASSQQLASTDTQYF
TRBV7-9	TRBJ1-1	TRBD1	-	TGTGCCAGCAGCGAGAAGACAGGGAATGTACAAACTGAAGCTTTCTTT	CASSEKTGNVQTEAFF
TRBV7-2	TRBJ1-4	TRBD1	-	TGTGCCAGCAGCAGGGGGCAGGCTAATGAAAAACTGTTTTTT	CASSRGQANEKLFF
TRBV9	TRBJ2-7	-	-	TGTGCCAGCAGCGTAGAGCCTGGGGGCGGGTACGAGCAGTACTTC	CASSVEPGGGYEQYF
TRBV3-1/TRBV3-2	TRBJ1-3	-	-	TGTGCCAGCAGCCTAGACACCATATATTTT	CASSLDTIYF
TRBV9	TRBJ1-3	-	-	TGTGCCAGCAGCCCCCACCAGTCCGGAAACACCATATATTTT	CASSPHQSGNTIYF
TRBV2	TRBJ1-2	-	-	TGTGCCAGCAGTGAGTCGGCAGGGTCGGGCTGGAGGGCCACCTTC	CASSESAGSGWRATF
TRBV4-2	TRBJ2-3	-	-	TGTGCCAGCAGCCAAGAGACAAGGGATACGCAGTATTTT	CASSQETRDTQYF
TRBV5-1	TRBJ2-1	-	-	TGCGCCAGCAGCTTGGCTGCCCGGGTAGGAAATGAGCAGTTCTTC	CASSLAARVGNEQFF
TRBV19	TRBJ1-5	-	-	TGTGCCAGTAGTTCCTACCAGGGTCGCGGCGATCAGCCCCAGCATTTT	CASSSYQGRGDQPQHF
TRBV7-2	TRBJ1-5	-	-	TGTGCCAGCAGCTTAGATCGGGCAGGGCCAAATCAGCCCCAGCATTTT	CASSLDRAGPNQPQHF
TRBV7-9	TRBJ2-1	TRBD2	-	TGTGCCAGCAGCTTAAGCAGCGGGGGGGCAAATGAGCAGTTCTTC	CASSLSSGGANEQFF
TRBV5-6	TRBJ2-5	TRBD1	-	TGTGCCAGCAGCTTGGCCAACGACAGGGGTTTGGAGACCCAGTACTTC	CASSLANDRGLETQYF
TRBV19	TRBJ2-1	-	-	TGTGCCAGTAGTATAAGGCAGGGATCGAGCTCCTACAATGAGCAGTTCTTC	CASSIRQGSSSYNEQFF
TRBV7-2	TRBJ1-1	-	few	TGTGCCAGCAGCATCTCAGGGGTGAACACTGAAGCTTTCTTT	CASSISGVNTEAFF